Listed below are T cell receptor beta chains from one sample, sequenced in a study of blood T cell repertoires in COVID-19. Using immunoSEQ multiplex PCR, the repertoire was profiled, and TCRdb retains in-frame clones only, with some absent. The sample records 90,000 to 150,000 clones, less than 90% being singletons. The sequencing sample was made of peripheral blood. The receptors here all came from a man in his 70s who had recovered from COVID-19. Both conserved end residues are part of each CDR3. Each record gives: J gene, V gene, clone size, D gene, CDR3 protein, CDR3 DNA. The D gene is left open where the match is weak. Clone size is stated in some rows and not others, as once, few, many or a class when expanded.

J gene: TRBJ1-2; V gene: TRBV9; clone size: .; D gene: .; CDR3 protein: CASSPDLDYGYTF; CDR3 DNA: TGTGCCAGCAGCCCAGATTTGGACTATGGCTACACCTTC
J gene: TRBJ1-1; V gene: TRBV12-3/TRBV12-4; clone size: .; D gene: .; CDR3 protein: CASSTRTEAFF; CDR3 DNA: TGTGCCAGCTCGACTCGTACTGAAGCTTTCTTT
J gene: TRBJ2-7; V gene: TRBV10-1; clone size: once; D gene: .; CDR3 protein: CASSDMSGAYEQYF; CDR3 DNA: TGCGCCAGCAGTGACATGTCCGGGGCCTACGAGCAGTACTTC
J gene: TRBJ1-1; V gene: TRBV6-5; clone size: .; D gene: .; CDR3 protein: CASSWGPNTEAFF; CDR3 DNA: TGTGCCAGCAGTTGGGGGCCCAACACTGAAGCTTTCTTT
J gene: TRBJ1-1; V gene: TRBV5-5; clone size: .; D gene: .; CDR3 protein: CASSLAQTEAFF; CDR3 DNA: TGTGCCAGCAGCTTGGCACAGACTGAAGCTTTCTTT
J gene: TRBJ1-1; V gene: TRBV15; clone size: once; D gene: .; CDR3 protein: CATSRDLTGRGTEAFF; CDR3 DNA: TGTGCCACCAGCAGAGATTTGACAGGTCGGGGCACTGAAGCTTTCTTT
J gene: TRBJ1-2; V gene: TRBV7-2; clone size: .; D gene: .; CDR3 protein: CASSLRGVRHDYGYTF; CDR3 DNA: TGTGCCAGCAGCTTAAGGGGTGTGCGGCACGACTATGGCTACACCTTC
J gene: TRBJ1-1; V gene: TRBV11-2; clone size: .; D gene: TRBD1; CDR3 protein: CASSSWTGELTEAFF; CDR3 DNA: TGTGCCAGCAGCTCGTGGACAGGGGAGTTGACTGAAGCTTTCTTT
J gene: TRBJ1-1; V gene: TRBV30; clone size: few; D gene: .; CDR3 protein: CAWSPTLGGVNTEAFF; CDR3 DNA: TGTGCCTGGAGCCCCACCCTCGGGGGTGTGAACACTGAAGCTTTCTTT
J gene: TRBJ2-4; V gene: TRBV4-3; clone size: .; D gene: TRBD2; CDR3 protein: CASSQDILAGRENIQYF; CDR3 DNA: TGCGCCAGCAGCCAAGATATACTAGCGGGACGGGAAAACATTCAGTACTTC
J gene: TRBJ2-5; V gene: TRBV2; clone size: .; D gene: TRBD1; CDR3 protein: CASRPDRGETQYF; CDR3 DNA: TGTGCCAGCAGACCGGACAGGGGAGAGACCCAGTACTTC
J gene: TRBJ1-6; V gene: TRBV9; clone size: .; D gene: .; CDR3 protein: CASSVGQRSYNSPLHF; CDR3 DNA: TGTGCCAGCAGCGTAGGGCAGCGCTCCTATAATTCACCCCTCCACTTT
J gene: TRBJ2-2; V gene: TRBV5-4; clone size: .; D gene: TRBD2; CDR3 protein: CASRSDGRWTGELFF; CDR3 DNA: TGTGCCAGCAGATCAGACGGGAGGTGGACCGGGGAGCTGTTTTTT
J gene: TRBJ1-1; V gene: TRBV7-6; clone size: .; D gene: TRBD1; CDR3 protein: CASSSNDRGGTEAFF; CDR3 DNA: TGTGCCAGCAGCTCTAACGACAGGGGGGGAACTGAAGCTTTCTTT
J gene: TRBJ1-2; V gene: TRBV6-6; clone size: few; D gene: TRBD1; CDR3 protein: CASSWTRDSNYGYTF; CDR3 DNA: TGTGCCAGCAGTTGGACCCGGGACAGTAACTATGGCTACACCTTC
J gene: TRBJ2-3; V gene: TRBV5-4; clone size: .; D gene: TRBD2; CDR3 protein: CASSLPLAGADTQYF; CDR3 DNA: TGTGCCAGCAGCTTGCCACTAGCGGGAGCCGATACGCAGTATTTT
J gene: TRBJ2-3; V gene: TRBV24-1; clone size: .; D gene: .; CDR3 protein: CATSGQKSSTDTQYF; CDR3 DNA: TGTGCCACCAGTGGACAGAAATCTAGCACAGATACGCAGTATTTT
J gene: TRBJ2-3; V gene: TRBV5-1; clone size: .; D gene: .; CDR3 protein: CASSPRDWMTDTQYF; CDR3 DNA: TGCGCCAGCAGCCCCCGGGACTGGATGACAGATACGCAGTATTTT
J gene: TRBJ2-2; V gene: TRBV5-4; clone size: .; D gene: .; CDR3 protein: CASSPPGTHTGGELFF; CDR3 DNA: TGTGCCAGCAGCCCCCCCGGGACACATACTGGGGGGGAGCTGTTTTTT
J gene: TRBJ1-4; V gene: TRBV28; clone size: .; D gene: .; CDR3 protein: CASSPWTGEREKLFF; CDR3 DNA: TGTGCCAGCAGTCCCTGGACGGGGGAGCGAGAAAAACTGTTTTTT
J gene: TRBJ1-1; V gene: TRBV3-1/TRBV3-2; clone size: .; D gene: TRBD1; CDR3 protein: CASSQVQGGEAFF; CDR3 DNA: TGTGCCAGCAGCCAAGTCCAGGGGGGAGAAGCTTTCTTT
J gene: TRBJ1-2; V gene: TRBV7-2; clone size: .; D gene: .; CDR3 protein: CASSLRQGYYGYTF; CDR3 DNA: TGTGCCAGCAGCTTAAGGCAGGGGTACTATGGCTACACCTTC
J gene: TRBJ1-1; V gene: TRBV11-3; clone size: .; D gene: .; CDR3 protein: CASSHGWSTEAFF; CDR3 DNA: TGTGCCAGCAGCCACGGTTGGTCCACTGAAGCTTTCTTT
J gene: TRBJ2-7; V gene: TRBV5-1; clone size: .; D gene: .; CDR3 protein: CASSPARGGVGYEQYF; CDR3 DNA: TGCGCCAGCAGCCCGGCCCGAGGGGGGGTGGGCTACGAGCAGTACTTC
J gene: TRBJ2-1; V gene: TRBV3-1/TRBV3-2; clone size: .; D gene: TRBD1; CDR3 protein: CASSQGYGTGANEQFF; CDR3 DNA: TGTGCCAGCAGCCAAGGATATGGGACAGGGGCCAATGAGCAGTTCTTC
J gene: TRBJ2-3; V gene: TRBV6-2/TRBV6-3; clone size: .; D gene: TRBD2; CDR3 protein: CASSYPMRLAGSTDTQYF; CDR3 DNA: TGTGCCAGCAGTTATCCGATGAGACTAGCGGGATCAACAGATACGCAGTATTTT
J gene: TRBJ2-7; V gene: TRBV28; clone size: .; D gene: TRBD2; CDR3 protein: CASSLREGEQYF; CDR3 DNA: TGTGCCAGCAGTTTAAGGGAGGGGGAGCAGTACTTC
J gene: TRBJ1-2; V gene: TRBV28; clone size: .; D gene: TRBD1; CDR3 protein: CASSLRWDRGTYTF; CDR3 DNA: TGTGCCAGCAGTTTAAGATGGGACAGGGGCACCTACACCTTC
J gene: TRBJ2-7; V gene: TRBV7-2; clone size: once; D gene: TRBD1; CDR3 protein: CASSYRQGGYEQYF; CDR3 DNA: TGTGCCAGCAGCTATCGACAGGGTGGGTACGAGCAGTACTTC
J gene: TRBJ2-2; V gene: TRBV11-3; clone size: .; D gene: TRBD1; CDR3 protein: CASSPQTGPGELFF; CDR3 DNA: TGTGCCAGCAGCCCTCAGACAGGGCCCGGGGAGCTGTTTTTT
J gene: TRBJ2-5; V gene: TRBV4-1; clone size: .; D gene: TRBD2; CDR3 protein: CASSLGLAGLQETQYF; CDR3 DNA: TGCGCCAGCAGCCTAGGACTAGCGGGGTTGCAAGAGACCCAGTACTTC
J gene: TRBJ2-1; V gene: TRBV18; clone size: .; D gene: .; CDR3 protein: CASSPAETYNEQFF; CDR3 DNA: TGTGCCAGCTCCCCGGCGGAGACCTACAATGAGCAGTTCTTC
J gene: TRBJ2-3; V gene: TRBV5-1; clone size: .; D gene: .; CDR3 protein: CASSSDRSTDTQYF; CDR3 DNA: TGCGCCAGCAGCTCAGACAGGAGCACAGATACGCAGTATTTT
J gene: TRBJ2-7; V gene: TRBV7-9; clone size: few; D gene: TRBD1; CDR3 protein: CASSRDRSSYEQYF; CDR3 DNA: TGTGCCAGCAGCCGGGACAGGTCTTCCTACGAGCAGTACTTC
J gene: TRBJ2-3; V gene: TRBV9; clone size: .; D gene: .; CDR3 protein: CASSVALDTQYF; CDR3 DNA: TGTGCCAGCAGCGTAGCTTTGGATACGCAGTATTTT
J gene: TRBJ2-5; V gene: TRBV11-2; clone size: .; D gene: .; CDR3 protein: CASSPRTAGVETQYF; CDR3 DNA: TGTGCCAGCAGTCCCCGGACTGCGGGCGTTGAGACCCAGTACTTC
J gene: TRBJ2-7; V gene: TRBV28; clone size: .; D gene: TRBD2; CDR3 protein: CASSSASGGGRYEQYF; CDR3 DNA: TGTGCCAGCAGTTCCGCTAGCGGAGGTGGGCGATACGAGCAGTACTTC
J gene: TRBJ1-1; V gene: TRBV18; clone size: .; D gene: .; CDR3 protein: CASSPPGGARMNTEAFF; CDR3 DNA: TGTGCCAGCTCACCACCCGGAGGAGCTCGGATGAACACTGAAGCTTTCTTT
J gene: TRBJ2-1; V gene: TRBV12-3/TRBV12-4; clone size: .; D gene: TRBD1; CDR3 protein: CASSDRGLEQFF; CDR3 DNA: TGTGCCAGCAGTGACAGGGGGCTTGAGCAGTTCTTC
J gene: TRBJ1-1; V gene: TRBV28; clone size: .; D gene: .; CDR3 protein: CASSLRVSNTEAFF; CDR3 DNA: TGTGCCAGCAGTCTCCGGGTCTCGAACACTGAAGCTTTCTTT
J gene: TRBJ1-2; V gene: TRBV19; clone size: .; D gene: .; CDR3 protein: CASSARQVRGYYGYTF; CDR3 DNA: TGTGCCAGTAGTGCCCGACAGGTCAGGGGATACTATGGCTACACCTTC
J gene: TRBJ2-1; V gene: TRBV7-9; clone size: .; D gene: .; CDR3 protein: CASSLAALYNEQFF; CDR3 DNA: TGTGCCAGCAGCTTAGCGGCCTTATACAATGAGCAGTTCTTC
J gene: TRBJ2-4; V gene: TRBV5-4; clone size: .; D gene: .; CDR3 protein: CASSLAGAGEEDKNIQYF; CDR3 DNA: TGTGCCAGCAGCTTGGCAGGGGCGGGGGAGGAGGACAAAAACATTCAGTACTTC
J gene: TRBJ1-4; V gene: TRBV6-5; clone size: .; D gene: .; CDR3 protein: CASNTRTNEKLFF; CDR3 DNA: TGTGCCAGCAATACGAGAACTAATGAAAAACTGTTTTTT